The 29 T cell receptor beta chains below were found in one sample sequenced in a study of blood T cells in healthy people across ages (dated by TCRdb to between 2014 and 2017). To prepare the library, 5' RACE was applied. Sequenced on an Illumina HiSeq 2500. The second PCR ran for roughly 7 to 11 cycles and used a J-beta primer mix along with a sample-barcoded 5' primer. TCRdb's own reprocessing of the public reads used fastp at Q25 and MiXCR and kept productive beta chains. Rows with one shared CDR3 protein collapse into an entry with the most common genes and DNA. The sample yields about 1.6 million distinct CDR3 sequences; about 31% were counted once. The ten largest clones represent approximately 11% of the sample. Sequenced input: blood. These receptors all stem from a woman younger than 45 in good health.

J is TRBJ2-7 and V is TRBV12-3 or TRBV12-4, with 7 bases lining up with TRBD1. Germline trimming cut 5 bases from V and 0 bases from J; bases unmatched to any gene: 7. This CDR3 spans 15 amino acids. CDR3 loop: CASSPKTGSSYEQYF. The DNA for the CDR3 is TGTGCCAGCAGTCCAAAGACAGGGTCCTCCTACGAGCAGTACTTC.

DNA for the CDR3: TGTGCCAGCAGCTTATACAGGGGGCAAAACAATGAGCAGTTCTTC. This codes for CASSLYRGQNNEQFF. This sequence joins TRBV7-6 and TRBJ2-1, with 9 bases lining up with TRBD1. The CDR3 runs to 15 residues. Germline CDR1 SGHVS, CDR2 FNYEAQ. V lost 2 bases, J lost 5 bases, and 4 bases stayed unmatched.

This clonotype was picked up many times. The rearrangement links TRBV5-6 to TRBJ1-1; the match to TRBD1 covers 12 bases. This CDR3 comprises 16 residues. V was clipped by 4 bases and J by 4 bases; unmatched bases: 8. CDR1 SGHDT and CDR2 YYEEEE come from the germline V gene. The CDR3 is CASSDAGQGAGTEAFF. The CDR3 DNA reads as TGTGCCAGCAGCGACGCGGGACAGGGGGCTGGCACTGAAGCTTTCTTT.

This clonotype occurred a few times. The rearrangement joins TRBV12-3 or TRBV12-4 to TRBJ1-4, with D possibly matching TRBD1 (5 bases). V shed 4 bases and J shed 6 bases, with 12 bases lying between them. CDR3 length: 14 amino acids. CDR3: CASSSTVTHEKLFF. The CDR3, as DNA: TGTGCCAGCAGTTCGACAGTCACCCATGAAAAACTGTTTTTT.

This clonotype was counted a few times. This sequence joins TRBV20-1 and TRBJ2-7; TRBD2 agrees at 7 bases. The CDR3 consists of 13 residues. V shed 2 bases, J shed 2 bases, and the junction held 3 bases outside the gene matches. CDR1 and CDR2 (germline): DFQATT, SNEGSKA (reference sequence). CDR3 region: CSARPGGTYEQYF. The CDR3 nucleotides are TGCAGTGCTAGACCGGGAGGCACCTACGAGCAGTACTTC.

This clonotype was detected ten times or more. The CDR3 DNA follows: TGTGCCAGCAGCCCCACCAACGAAGAGACCCAGTACTTC. Its protein is CASSPTNEETQYF. V is TRBV27 and J is TRBJ2-5; D is undetermined. The CDR3 runs 13 residues. Trimming removed 6 bases from V and 3 bases from J, with 11 bases in between. Looked up from germline, CDR1 is MNHEY and CDR2 is SMNVEV (reference sequence).

This clonotype was found a few times. The CDR3 DNA sequence: TGTGCCAGCAGCTTAGGGTCAGGGGGCATGGGGATGAATGAGCAGTTCTTC. This encodes CASSLGSGGMGMNEQFF. V usage is TRBV7-8 and J usage is TRBJ2-1; 8 nucleotides agree with TRBD1. Germline V lookup: CDR1 SGHVS, CDR2 FQNEAQ. The CDR3 runs 17 residues. Trimming at V came to 1 base and at J to 7 bases, leaving 12 bases not matched to a gene.

In this sample, this clonotype turned up many times. The rearrangement joins TRBV10-3 to TRBJ2-5; no clear D. This CDR3 has 13 residues. With 0 bases removed from V and 3 bases from J, the gap between germline ends came to 5 bases. Per the germline V gene, CDR1 is ENHRY and CDR2 is SYGVKD. The CDR3 coding sequence is TGTGCCATCAGTGAGTCTAAGGAAGAGACCCAGTACTTC. It translates to CAISESKEETQYF.

This clonotype was counted ten times or more. The chain uses TRBV5-1 and TRBJ2-1, with 7 bases fitting TRBD1. Trimming removed 2 bases from V and 9 bases from J; junction bases left unmatched: 5. This CDR3 is 13 amino acids long. Germline loops: CDR1 SGHRS, CDR2 YFSETQ. The CDR3, as DNA: TGCGCCAGCAGCTTACAGGGGTACGGTGAGCAGTTCTTC. It codes for CASSLQGYGEQFF.

The chain has TRBV20-1 and TRBJ2-1; TRBD1 matches 10 bases. CDR1 DFQATT and CDR2 SNEGSKA come from the germline V gene (reference sequence). V lost 4 bases, J lost 6 bases, and 6 bases stayed unmatched. CDR3 length: 14 residues. The CDR3 coding sequence is TGCAGTGCTATGGACAGGGGGGCGGGCAATGAGCAGTTCTTC. Amino acid sequence: CSAMDRGAGNEQFF.

The genes are TRBV6-2 or TRBV6-3 and TRBJ2-7; D remains ambiguous. CDR1 MNHEY and CDR2 SVGEGT come from the germline V gene. V was pared by 6 bases and J by 2 bases, with 11 bases between. The CDR3 covers 13 residues. The CDR3 is CASSTGPPYEQYF. CDR3 bases: TGTGCCAGCAGCACCGGGCCGCCCTACGAGCAGTACTTC.

This clonotype turned up a few times. V and J are TRBV9 and TRBJ2-3, with a possible D match to TRBD2 (5 bases). CDR3 length: 15 amino acids. Trimming left V 0 bases short and J 3 bases short, with 11 bases between. Germline loops: CDR1 SGDLS, CDR2 YYNGEE. DNA for the CDR3: TGTGCCAGCAGCGTAGATCGGGGAGCGACAGATACGCAGTATTTT. Translating it yields CASSVDRGATDTQYF.

The chain joins TRBV9 to TRBJ2-1; 11 positions agree with TRBD2. The CDR3 length is 20 residues. CDR1 and CDR2 from the germline V gene are SGDLS and YYNGEE. Trimming cost V 1 base and J 5 bases; bases outside gene matches: 17. The CDR3 nucleotides read TGTGCCAGCAGCGTATTCGGCTCTACTAGCGGGAGCGTACCCCACAATGAGCAGTTCTTC. Protein: CASSVFGSTSGSVPHNEQFF.

The genes are TRBV30 and TRBJ2-3; 9 nucleotides match TRBD2. Germline CDR1 reads GTSNPN; CDR2 reads SVGIG (reference sequence). V lost 0 bases and J lost 6; bases outside the gene matches: 10. The CDR3 extends over 16 amino acids. The CDR3 is CAWSVSASGDLDTQYF. The CDR3 nucleotides read TGTGCCTGGAGTGTGTCCGCTAGCGGGGACCTGGATACGCAGTATTTT.

The chain has TRBV30 and TRBJ2-1; TRBD1 matches 11 bases. The germline CDR1 and CDR2 sequences are GTSNPN and SVGIG (reference sequence). The trim removed 6 bases at V and 3 bases at J, leaving 7 bases unmatched. The CDR3 loop spans 15 amino acids. This CDR3 reads CACGTGGYDYNEQFF. The CDR3 bases are TGTGCCTGCGGGACAGGGGGGTACGACTACAATGAGCAGTTCTTC.

This rearrangement joins TRBV15 to TRBJ2-1; D is perhaps TRBD2 (6 bases). With 6 bases removed from V and 4 bases from J, the gap between germline ends came to 16 bases. The CDR3 sequence is 15 residues long. The V gene's germline CDR1 is LNHNV and CDR2 YYDKDF (reference sequence). CDR3 nucleotides: TGTGCCACCAGTCCGGGACGGGGGATTTACAATGAGCAGTTCTTC. This encodes CATSPGRGIYNEQFF.

The chain combines TRBV29-1 with TRBJ2-1, with 8 bases lining up with TRBD1. V trimming: 5 bases; J trimming: 5 bases; junction bases outside the gene matches: 5. This CDR3 has 13 residues. Germline V lookup: CDR1 SQVTM, CDR2 ANQGSEA. CDR3 bases: TGCAGCGTTTGGACAGGGACCCACAATGAGCAGTTCTTC. As protein: CSVWTGTHNEQFF.

The sample holds a few counts of this clonotype. J is TRBJ1-2 and V is TRBV27; 8 bases agree with TRBD1. Germline CDR1 and CDR2: MNHEY and SMNVEV (reference sequence). The J segment lost 4 bases and the V segment lost 6 bases, leaving 7 bases of the junction unmatched. The CDR3 length is 14 residues. CDR3: CASRLQGETYGYTF. CDR3 DNA sequence: TGTGCCAGCAGGTTACAGGGGGAGACCTATGGCTACACCTTC.

The sample holds a few counts of this clonotype. The rearrangement joins TRBV4-1 to TRBJ2-1; D is undetermined. V was clipped by 0 bases and J by 4 bases, with 7 bases between them. Per germline, CDR1 MGHRA and CDR2 YSYEKL. The CDR3 is 14 residues long. CDR3 nucleotide sequence: TGCGCCAGCAGCCAAGATGCCTGGTACAATGAGCAGTTCTTC. Protein product: CASSQDAWYNEQFF.

This clonotype was recorded a few times. V usage is TRBV27 and J usage is TRBJ2-1; D is unresolved. Trimming shortened V by 2 bases and J by 12 bases, and 20 bases separated the two germline ends. The germline V gene encodes CDR1 MNHEY and CDR2 SMNVEV (reference sequence). The CDR3 has 15 amino acids. The DNA for the CDR3 is TGTGCCAGCAGTTTAACGTCCAGCAGGAGCGCCCGGCAGTTCTTC. Its protein is CASSLTSSRSARQFF.

The V gene is TRBV5-1, the J gene TRBJ2-1; 15 bases agree with TRBD2. The CDR3 consists of 20 residues. Germline assignment: CDR1 SGHRS and CDR2 YFSETQ. Unmatched junction bases numbered 8, after V lost 1 base and J lost 0 bases. This CDR3 is CASSLKGLAGGPSSYNEQFF. For the CDR3, the DNA is TGCGCCAGCAGCTTGAAGGGACTAGCGGGAGGACCCAGCTCCTACAATGAGCAGTTCTTC.

This clonotype was observed a few times. The chain carries TRBV5-1 and TRBJ2-7; weak D call: TRBD2 (6 bases). Germline CDR1 is SGHRS and CDR2 is YFSETQ. The CDR3 has 17 residues. Trimming shortened V by 0 bases and J by 3 bases, and 19 bases separated the two germline ends. The CDR3 protein is CASSLASPRDSNYEQYF. CDR3 coding DNA: TGCGCCAGCAGCTTGGCGAGCCCCCGGGACTCGAACTACGAGCAGTACTTC.

Only a few counts were recorded for this clonotype. The rearrangement joins TRBV6-6 to TRBJ2-5; 7 bases line up with TRBD1. Germline V gene data show CDR1 as MNHNY and CDR2 as SVGAGI (reference sequence). V lost 9 bases, J lost 5 bases, and 12 bases stayed unmatched. The CDR3 spans 14 residues. CDR3 nucleotides: TGTGCCAGTAGCACAGGGGCTGGGGGCGAGACCCAGTACTTC. This translates into CASSTGAGGETQYF.

The chain combines TRBV6-6 with TRBJ1-1, with D unclear. The V end was cut by 2 bases, the J end by 0 bases, with 13 bases between. This CDR3 comprises 16 residues. Germline V gene lookup returns CDR1 MNHNY and CDR2 SVGAGI (reference sequence). The CDR3 loop is CASSYVALSLNTEAFF. In DNA form, the CDR3 reads TGTGCCAGCAGTTACGTGGCGCTAAGTTTGAACACTGAAGCTTTCTTT.

To note about this clonotype: A much larger clone lies one base from this, so it may be a read error. This sequence joins TRBV12-3 or TRBV12-4 and TRBJ2-5; TRBD1 aligns across 7 bases. CDR3 length equals 15 residues. The CDR3 reads CAGSFWSRDRETQYF. The CDR3 coding sequence is TGTGCCGGCAGCTTTTGGTCCCGGGACAGAGAGACCCAGTACTTC.

The chain is built from TRBV7-2 and TRBJ2-7, with a weak D call TRBD1 (5 bases). Trimming took off 1 base at V and 0 bases at J, with 13 bases between the two ends. Germline CDR1 SGHTA, CDR2 FQGNSA. The CDR3 loop spans 16 amino acids. The CDR3 loop reads CASSLVGAKSSYEQYF. The CDR3, as DNA: TGTGCCAGCAGCTTAGTAGGGGCGAAGAGCTCCTACGAGCAGTACTTC.

This chain links TRBV3-1 with TRBJ2-2, with 8 nucleotides matching TRBD1. Germline loops: CDR1 LGHDT, CDR2 YNNKEL (reference sequence). The CDR3 sequence is 15 residues long. The J segment lost 6 bases and the V segment lost 5 bases, leaving 8 bases of the junction unmatched. The CDR3 DNA follows: TGTGCCAGCAGCGCCCGGGACAGGAAACCCGGGGAGCTGTTTTTT. This encodes CASSARDRKPGELFF.

Note on this clonotype: This clone may be a read error of a much larger clone one base away. The chain couples TRBV13 to TRBJ2-5; weak D call: TRBD2 (6 bases). The DNA end lines up better with TRBJ2-7; the J call may be wrong. The germline gives CDR1 PRHDT, CDR2 FYEKMQ (reference sequence). This CDR3 contains 14 residues. This CDR3 reads CASSSRRAGSEQYF. CDR3 coding DNA: TGTGCCAGCAGCTCCCGGAGGGCCGGAAGCGAGCAGTACTTC.

Comments on this clonotype: No DNA is shown, since the ends of the CDR3 on it are uncertain; the CDR3 is the one TCRdb lists. The chain combines TRBV4-1 with TRBJ2-5; the table's D call TRBD1 went unverified against the DNA. A total of 15 residues make up the CDR3, ends included. Germline-derived CDR1 and CDR2 are MGHRA and YSYEKL. This CDR3 is CASSQVGTGAEERYF.